The clone carrying this TCR beta chain was picked up many times. V shed 0 bases and J 5 bases; nucleotides not matched to a gene: 2. Germline CDR1 is SGHRS and CDR2 is YFSETQ. The CDR3 spans 14 residues. The sample belongs to a study of T-cell reconstitution after alpha-beta-depleted transplantation in children. Preparation of the TCRbeta library was carried out with unique molecular identifiers. TCRdb reanalysed the PCR reads using MiXCR and keeps one entry per CDR3 protein. The data contain a few hundred thousand distinct CDR3 sequences, about a tenth of them singletons. Sequenced here: PBMCs from the stem cell graft donor, sampled from the stem cell graft. This sequence joins TRBV5-1 and TRBJ2-7; 10 positions match TRBD1. The receptor's source is a human donor who donated a stem cell graft to a child with acute myeloid leukemia. CDR3 coding DNA: TGCGCCAGCAGCTTGGGACAGGGGGCTCACGAGCAGTACTTC. This sequence encodes CASSLGQGAHEQYF.